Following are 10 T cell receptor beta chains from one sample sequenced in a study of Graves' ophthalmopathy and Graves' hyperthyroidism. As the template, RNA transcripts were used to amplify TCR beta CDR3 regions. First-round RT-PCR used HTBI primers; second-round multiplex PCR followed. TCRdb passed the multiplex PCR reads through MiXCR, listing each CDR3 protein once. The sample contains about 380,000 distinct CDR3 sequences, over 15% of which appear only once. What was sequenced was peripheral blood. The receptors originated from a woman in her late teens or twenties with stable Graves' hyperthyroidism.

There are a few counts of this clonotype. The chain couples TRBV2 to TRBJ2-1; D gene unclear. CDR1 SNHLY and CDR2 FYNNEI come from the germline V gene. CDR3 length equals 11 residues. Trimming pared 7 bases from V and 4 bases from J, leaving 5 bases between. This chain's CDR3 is CASKEYNEQFF. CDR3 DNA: TGTGCCAGCAAGGAGTACAATGAGCAGTTCTTC.

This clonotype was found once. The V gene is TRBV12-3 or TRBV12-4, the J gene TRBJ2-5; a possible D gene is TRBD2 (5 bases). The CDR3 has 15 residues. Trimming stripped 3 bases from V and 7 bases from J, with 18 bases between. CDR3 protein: CASSFGLSPSGTQYF. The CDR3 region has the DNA TGTGCCAGCAGTTTTGGGTTAAGCCCCAGCGGGACCCAGTACTTC.

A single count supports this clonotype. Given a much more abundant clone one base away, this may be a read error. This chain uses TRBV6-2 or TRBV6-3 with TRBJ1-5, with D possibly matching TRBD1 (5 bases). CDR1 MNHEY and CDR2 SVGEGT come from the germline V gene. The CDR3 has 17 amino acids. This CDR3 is CASSYSRARARNRPQHF. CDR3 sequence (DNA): TGTGCCAGCAGTTACTCGAGGGCCAGGGCACGGAATCGGCCCCAGCATTTT.

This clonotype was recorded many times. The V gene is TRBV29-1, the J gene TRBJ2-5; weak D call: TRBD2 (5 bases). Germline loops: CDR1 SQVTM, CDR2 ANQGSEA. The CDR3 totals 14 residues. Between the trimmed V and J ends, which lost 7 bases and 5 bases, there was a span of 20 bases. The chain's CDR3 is CSDMTARRWETQYF. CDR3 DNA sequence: TGCAGCGATATGACGGCCCGGAGGTGGGAGACCCAGTACTTC.

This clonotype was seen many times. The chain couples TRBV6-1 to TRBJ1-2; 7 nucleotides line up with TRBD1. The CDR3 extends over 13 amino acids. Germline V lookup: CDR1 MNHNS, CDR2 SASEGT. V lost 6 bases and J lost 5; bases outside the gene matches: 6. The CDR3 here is CASRKQGRYGYTF. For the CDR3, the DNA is TGTGCCAGCAGGAAACAGGGGAGATATGGCTACACCTTC.

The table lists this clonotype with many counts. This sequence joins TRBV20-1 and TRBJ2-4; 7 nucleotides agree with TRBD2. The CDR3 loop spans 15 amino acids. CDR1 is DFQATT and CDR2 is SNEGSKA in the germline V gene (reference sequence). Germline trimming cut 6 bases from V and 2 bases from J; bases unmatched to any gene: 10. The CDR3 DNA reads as TGCAGTGCGGCCGCGGGGGTCACAACCAAAAACATTCAGTACTTC. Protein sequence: CSAAAGVTTKNIQYF.

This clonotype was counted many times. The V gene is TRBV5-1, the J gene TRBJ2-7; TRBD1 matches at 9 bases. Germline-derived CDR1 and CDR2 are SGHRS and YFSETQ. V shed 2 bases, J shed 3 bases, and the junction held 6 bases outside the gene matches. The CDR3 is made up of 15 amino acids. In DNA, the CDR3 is TGCGCCAGCAGCTTCTCTGGACAGGGGCGCTACGAGCAGTACTTC. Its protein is CASSFSGQGRYEQYF.

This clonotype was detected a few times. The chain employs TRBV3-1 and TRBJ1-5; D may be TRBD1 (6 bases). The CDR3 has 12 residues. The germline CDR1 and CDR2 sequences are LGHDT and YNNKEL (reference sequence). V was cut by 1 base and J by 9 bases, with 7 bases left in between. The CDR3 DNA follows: TGTGCCAGCAGCCAAGCGGGGGCGCCCCAGCATTTT. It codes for CASSQAGAPQHF.

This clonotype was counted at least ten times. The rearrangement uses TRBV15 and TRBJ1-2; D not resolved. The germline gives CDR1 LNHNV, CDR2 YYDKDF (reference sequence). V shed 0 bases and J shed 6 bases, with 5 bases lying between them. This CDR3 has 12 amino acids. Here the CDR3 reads CATSRDSDGYTF. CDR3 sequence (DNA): TGTGCCACCAGCAGAGATTCCGATGGCTACACCTTC.

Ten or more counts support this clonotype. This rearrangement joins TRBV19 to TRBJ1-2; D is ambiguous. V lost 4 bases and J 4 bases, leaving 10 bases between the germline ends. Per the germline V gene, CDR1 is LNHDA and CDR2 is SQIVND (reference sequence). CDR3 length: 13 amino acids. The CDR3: CASSTKDFYGYTF. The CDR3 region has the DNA TGTGCCAGTAGTACTAAGGATTTCTATGGCTACACCTTC.